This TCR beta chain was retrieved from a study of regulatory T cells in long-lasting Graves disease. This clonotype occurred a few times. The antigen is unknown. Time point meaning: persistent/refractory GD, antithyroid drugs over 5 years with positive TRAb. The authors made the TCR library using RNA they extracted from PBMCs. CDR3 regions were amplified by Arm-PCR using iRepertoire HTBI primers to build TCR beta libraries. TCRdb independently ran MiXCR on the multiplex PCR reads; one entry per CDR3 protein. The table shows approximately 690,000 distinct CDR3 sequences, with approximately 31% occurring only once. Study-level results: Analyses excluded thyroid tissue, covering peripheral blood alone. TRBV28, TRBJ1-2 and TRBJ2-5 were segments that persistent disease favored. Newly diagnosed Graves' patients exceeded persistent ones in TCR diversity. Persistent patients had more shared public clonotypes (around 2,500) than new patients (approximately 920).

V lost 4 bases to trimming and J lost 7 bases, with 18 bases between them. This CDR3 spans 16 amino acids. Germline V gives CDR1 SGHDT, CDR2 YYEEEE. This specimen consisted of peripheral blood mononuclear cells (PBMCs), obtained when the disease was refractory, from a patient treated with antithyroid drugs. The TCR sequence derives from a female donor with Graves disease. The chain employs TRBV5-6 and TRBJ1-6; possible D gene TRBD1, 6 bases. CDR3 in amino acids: CASSRKGGGWNSPLHF. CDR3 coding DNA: TGTGCCAGCAGCCGAAAGGGGGGCGGATGGAATTCACCCCTCCACTTT.